This entry describes one TCR beta chain. The antigen remains undetermined. CDR1 DFQATT and CDR2 SNEGSKA come from the germline V gene (reference sequence). V lost 5 bases to trimming and J lost 12 bases, with 15 bases between them. There are 11 residues in the CDR3. The data were obtained in a study of T cell responses to AZD1222 COVID-19 vaccine. Whole-study results and caveats: Most donors were white British, females outnumbered males, and clonal diversity was possibly underestimated. Repertoires in all cases were sampled only once the peak T cell response had passed. Mapped onto spike, vaccine-associated CD4 TCRs spanned it and were dominant at 160-218 and 743-854.

The protocol was immunoSEQ multiplex PCR, while the TCRdb copy is restricted to in-frame clones and leaves out a portion. The repertoire includes some 120,000 clones, 85% to 90% of them detected once, and roughly an eighth sits in the top ten. The rearrangement joins TRBV20-1 to TRBJ2-3; D tentatively reads TRBD1 or TRBD2 (5 bases each). The starting material was peripheral blood, obtained on day 0 of AZD1222 vaccination. The sequence was collected from an adult in good health. CDR3 nucleotide sequence: TGCAGTGCTTGGGACCCTCCATCACAGTATTTT. As protein: CSAWDPPSQYF.